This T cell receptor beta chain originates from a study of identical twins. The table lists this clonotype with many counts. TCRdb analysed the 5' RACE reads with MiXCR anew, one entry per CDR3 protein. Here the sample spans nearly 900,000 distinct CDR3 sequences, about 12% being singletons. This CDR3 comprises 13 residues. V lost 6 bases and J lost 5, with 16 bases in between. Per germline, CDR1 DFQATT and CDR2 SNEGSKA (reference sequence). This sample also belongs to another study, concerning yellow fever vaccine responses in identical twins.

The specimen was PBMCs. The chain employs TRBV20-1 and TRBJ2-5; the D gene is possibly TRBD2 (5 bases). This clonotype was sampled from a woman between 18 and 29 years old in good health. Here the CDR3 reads CSAPTGVRETQYF. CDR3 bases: TGCAGTGCCCCGACCGGGGTCAGGGAGACCCAGTACTTC.